A selection of T cell receptor beta chains follows, all from one sample in a study of blood T cell repertoires in COVID-19. Only in-frame clones appear in the TCRdb table, and some are missing; sequencing was by immunoSEQ multiplex PCR. The sample contains approximately 250,000 clones, 70% to 90% of which appear only once. The sequencing input was peripheral blood. Receptors originate from a woman in her sixties or seventies with COVID-19, enrolled during active disease. The CDR3 runs from the conserved cysteine through the conserved F or W. Fields, in order: V gene, D gene, clone size, J gene, CDR3 DNA, CDR3 protein. D genes are given only for firm matches. Some rows mark clone size as missing; the rest say once, few, many or name a class of expanded clone.

v_call: TRBV30; d_call: NA; clone_size: once; j_call: TRBJ2-1; cdr3_nt: TGTGCCTGGAGTCTGGCTGACAATGAGCAGTTCTTC; cdr3_aa: CAWSLADNEQFF
v_call: TRBV10-3; d_call: NA; clone_size: NA; j_call: TRBJ1-6; cdr3_nt: TGTGCCATCAGTGTTGGGCCGAATTCACCCCTCCACTTT; cdr3_aa: CAISVGPNSPLHF
v_call: TRBV6-5; d_call: NA; clone_size: few; j_call: TRBJ2-7; cdr3_nt: TGTGCCAGCAGTTACTACGCCGGCCGGGGGGAGCAGTACTTC; cdr3_aa: CASSYYAGRGEQYF
v_call: TRBV28; d_call: TRBD2; clone_size: NA; j_call: TRBJ2-1; cdr3_nt: TGTGCCAGCCGGGGATACGGCGGGAGGGCCGGGGGGTTCTTC; cdr3_aa: CASRGYGGRAGGFF
v_call: TRBV5-1; d_call: NA; clone_size: NA; j_call: TRBJ2-2; cdr3_nt: TGCGCCAGCAGCTTGCGGGCGAACACCGGGGAGCTGTTTTTT; cdr3_aa: CASSLRANTGELFF
v_call: TRBV18; d_call: NA; clone_size: NA; j_call: TRBJ1-1; cdr3_nt: TGTGCCAGCTCGCTGAATTGGGGCCCCCTGAACACTGAAGCTTTCTTT; cdr3_aa: CASSLNWGPLNTEAFF
v_call: TRBV6-2/TRBV6-3; d_call: NA; clone_size: NA; j_call: TRBJ1-1; cdr3_nt: TGTGCCAGCAGTTACCGTAGTAGGCAGGGAAGCTGGAACACTGAAGCTTTCTTT; cdr3_aa: CASSYRSRQGSWNTEAFF
v_call: TRBV6-2/TRBV6-3; d_call: TRBD2; clone_size: NA; j_call: TRBJ2-1; cdr3_nt: TGTGCCAGCAGTTACCCCCAACTAGCGGGAGTGAGCTCCTACAATGAGCAGTTCTTC; cdr3_aa: CASSYPQLAGVSSYNEQFF
v_call: TRBV5-1; d_call: TRBD2; clone_size: NA; j_call: TRBJ2-7; cdr3_nt: TGCGCCAGCAGCTTGGCCCTAGCGGGAGAACGGGAGCAGTACTTC; cdr3_aa: CASSLALAGEREQYF
v_call: TRBV21-1; d_call: NA; clone_size: once; j_call: TRBJ1-5; cdr3_nt: TGTGCCAGCAGCCTAAAAGGGGCAGGGAAACAGCCCCAGCATTTT; cdr3_aa: CASSLKGAGKQPQHF
v_call: TRBV20-1; d_call: TRBD2; clone_size: NA; j_call: TRBJ2-3; cdr3_nt: TGCAGTGCTAGTGCCTGGGGACTAGCGGTAAGCACAGATACGCAGTATTTT; cdr3_aa: CSASAWGLAVSTDTQYF
v_call: TRBV7-9; d_call: TRBD1; clone_size: NA; j_call: TRBJ2-7; cdr3_nt: TGTGCCAGCAGCTTTAAGGGACAGACCTACGAGCAGTACTTC; cdr3_aa: CASSFKGQTYEQYF
v_call: TRBV6-2/TRBV6-3; d_call: TRBD1; clone_size: NA; j_call: TRBJ1-6; cdr3_nt: TGTGCCAGCAGCACCCCGGGACAGTCTAATTCACCCCTCCACTTT; cdr3_aa: CASSTPGQSNSPLHF
v_call: TRBV15; d_call: TRBD2; clone_size: NA; j_call: TRBJ2-1; cdr3_nt: TGTGCCACCAGCAAACCGGGACTAGCGGGAGCTTTGGGAAATGAGCAGTTCTTC; cdr3_aa: CATSKPGLAGALGNEQFF
v_call: TRBV19; d_call: NA; clone_size: NA; j_call: TRBJ1-3; cdr3_nt: TGTGCCAGTAGTATAGGAGGAACTGGAAACACCATATATTTT; cdr3_aa: CASSIGGTGNTIYF
v_call: TRBV28; d_call: TRBD2; clone_size: NA; j_call: TRBJ2-2; cdr3_nt: TGTGCCAGCATCCGGACTAGCGGGAACACCGGGGAGCTGTTTTTT; cdr3_aa: CASIRTSGNTGELFF
v_call: TRBV7-6; d_call: TRBD1; clone_size: NA; j_call: TRBJ2-1; cdr3_nt: TGTGCCAGCAGCTTATTCGGGGACAGGGCTTACAATGAGCAGTTCTTC; cdr3_aa: CASSLFGDRAYNEQFF
v_call: TRBV11-2; d_call: TRBD2; clone_size: NA; j_call: TRBJ2-1; cdr3_nt: TGTGCCAGCAGCTTAGCCCGGGGACTAGCGTACAATGAGCAGTTCTTC; cdr3_aa: CASSLARGLAYNEQFF
v_call: TRBV7-3; d_call: TRBD2; clone_size: NA; j_call: TRBJ2-1; cdr3_nt: TGTGCCAGCAGCTGGGGACTAGCGGCCTACAATGAGCAGTTCTTC; cdr3_aa: CASSWGLAAYNEQFF
v_call: TRBV6-2/TRBV6-3; d_call: NA; clone_size: NA; j_call: TRBJ2-4; cdr3_nt: TGTGCCAGCAGTGCGACAAAGGCCAAAAACATTCAGTACTTC; cdr3_aa: CASSATKAKNIQYF
v_call: TRBV11-2; d_call: NA; clone_size: NA; j_call: TRBJ2-3; cdr3_nt: TGTGCCAGCAGCTTAGAAATGGTCGGAGACGGGGATACGCAGTATTTT; cdr3_aa: CASSLEMVGDGDTQYF
v_call: TRBV7-9; d_call: NA; clone_size: NA; j_call: TRBJ2-2; cdr3_nt: TGTGCCAGCAGCTTAGTTTCGGGGAACACCGGGGAGCTGTTTTTT; cdr3_aa: CASSLVSGNTGELFF
v_call: TRBV29-1; d_call: TRBD1; clone_size: NA; j_call: TRBJ2-3; cdr3_nt: TGCAGCGTTGAAAGGGGGCGAGGCGCAGATACGCAGTATTTT; cdr3_aa: CSVERGRGADTQYF
v_call: TRBV28; d_call: TRBD2; clone_size: NA; j_call: TRBJ2-7; cdr3_nt: TGTGCCAGCAGTTTAGCGGGAGGGTTATTAGGCGAGCAGTACTTC; cdr3_aa: CASSLAGGLLGEQYF
v_call: TRBV11-1; d_call: NA; clone_size: NA; j_call: TRBJ1-1; cdr3_nt: TGTGCCAGCAGGCAGGGTCTGAACACTGAAGCTTTCTTT; cdr3_aa: CASRQGLNTEAFF
v_call: TRBV21-1; d_call: NA; clone_size: NA; j_call: TRBJ2-7; cdr3_nt: TGTGCCAGCAGCAAAGTTATTACAGGGATCTCTGCGGGTTCCTACGAGCAGTACTTC; cdr3_aa: CASSKVITGISAGSYEQYF
v_call: TRBV9; d_call: TRBD2; clone_size: NA; j_call: TRBJ2-3; cdr3_nt: TGTGCCAGCAGGCCGGGACTAGCGGGAGCGGTCACAGATACGCAGTATTTT; cdr3_aa: CASRPGLAGAVTDTQYF
v_call: TRBV5-1; d_call: NA; clone_size: few; j_call: TRBJ2-1; cdr3_nt: TGCGCCAGCAGCCCTAGCGCCGCAACCTACAATGAGCAGTTCTTC; cdr3_aa: CASSPSAATYNEQFF
v_call: TRBV2; d_call: TRBD1; clone_size: NA; j_call: TRBJ1-1; cdr3_nt: TGTGCCAGCAGTGTGACAGGGGCGAACACTGAAGCTTTCTTT; cdr3_aa: CASSVTGANTEAFF
v_call: TRBV18; d_call: TRBD1; clone_size: NA; j_call: TRBJ2-5; cdr3_nt: TGTGCCAGCTCACCAGGGACAGGGCAAGAGACCCAGTACTTC; cdr3_aa: CASSPGTGQETQYF
v_call: TRBV5-1; d_call: NA; clone_size: NA; j_call: TRBJ1-1; cdr3_nt: TGCGCCAGCAGCCCCTCAGTCACGCGGACTGAAGCTTTCTTT; cdr3_aa: CASSPSVTRTEAFF
v_call: TRBV7-8; d_call: TRBD1; clone_size: NA; j_call: TRBJ2-2; cdr3_nt: TGTGCCAGCAGCTTAGAGTCTCAGGGGGCCGGGGAGCTGTTTTTT; cdr3_aa: CASSLESQGAGELFF
v_call: TRBV10-2; d_call: NA; clone_size: NA; j_call: TRBJ1-6; cdr3_nt: TGCGCCAGCAGTGAGGAGTCCCTCCACTTT; cdr3_aa: CASSEESLHF
v_call: TRBV28; d_call: TRBD2; clone_size: once; j_call: TRBJ2-1; cdr3_nt: TGTGCCAGCAGTCCTAGCGGTCCTATGAGTGGGCAGTTCTTC; cdr3_aa: CASSPSGPMSGQFF
v_call: TRBV19; d_call: TRBD1; clone_size: NA; j_call: TRBJ2-2; cdr3_nt: TGTGCCAGTTGGGACAGGGGGGGCGGGGAGCTGTTTTTT; cdr3_aa: CASWDRGGGELFF
v_call: TRBV10-1; d_call: NA; clone_size: NA; j_call: TRBJ2-7; cdr3_nt: TGCGCCAGCACCACAACCAGGCGTCCCTACGAGCAGTACTTC; cdr3_aa: CASTTTRRPYEQYF
v_call: TRBV19; d_call: NA; clone_size: NA; j_call: TRBJ1-1; cdr3_nt: TGTGCCAGTAGTTCCGCAGTGAACACTGAAGCTTTCTTT; cdr3_aa: CASSSAVNTEAFF
v_call: TRBV5-4; d_call: TRBD2; clone_size: NA; j_call: TRBJ2-2; cdr3_nt: TGTGCCAGCAGTCCCGGGGGGTGGACTCCCGGGGAGCTGTTTTTT; cdr3_aa: CASSPGGWTPGELFF
v_call: TRBV5-4; d_call: TRBD2; clone_size: NA; j_call: TRBJ2-5; cdr3_nt: TGTGCCAGCAGCCCGACTAGCGGGAGGAGGCAAGAGACCCAGTACTTC; cdr3_aa: CASSPTSGRRQETQYF
v_call: TRBV25-1; d_call: NA; clone_size: NA; j_call: TRBJ2-7; cdr3_nt: TGTGCCAGCAGTGTTCTTAGGACACCTACCTACGAGCAGTACTTC; cdr3_aa: CASSVLRTPTYEQYF
v_call: TRBV10-3; d_call: NA; clone_size: NA; j_call: TRBJ2-7; cdr3_nt: TGTGCCATCAGTGAGGCCCAGGGGGGCACCTACGAGCAGTACTTC; cdr3_aa: CAISEAQGGTYEQYF
v_call: TRBV24-1; d_call: TRBD2; clone_size: NA; j_call: TRBJ2-7; cdr3_nt: TGTGCCACCAGTGACCGAATTCCTTGGACTAGCGGGAGGCCCGAGCAGTACTTC; cdr3_aa: CATSDRIPWTSGRPEQYF
v_call: TRBV18; d_call: TRBD1; clone_size: few; j_call: TRBJ1-4; cdr3_nt: TGTGCCAGCTCACCACGGGGACAGGGGGCTGGAGGTGAAAAACTGTTTTTT; cdr3_aa: CASSPRGQGAGGEKLFF
v_call: TRBV30; d_call: TRBD2; clone_size: NA; j_call: TRBJ2-1; cdr3_nt: TGTGCCTGGAGGACTAGCGGGAGGACCGAGCAGTTCTTC; cdr3_aa: CAWRTSGRTEQFF
v_call: TRBV6-5; d_call: TRBD2; clone_size: NA; j_call: TRBJ2-2; cdr3_nt: TGTGCCAGCAGTTCGACTAGCGGGAGAGCCGGGGAGCTGTTTTTT; cdr3_aa: CASSSTSGRAGELFF
v_call: TRBV9; d_call: TRBD2; clone_size: NA; j_call: TRBJ2-3; cdr3_nt: TGTGCCAGCGGGAAGGCGGGAGGGCCCACAGATACGCAGTATTTT; cdr3_aa: CASGKAGGPTDTQYF
v_call: TRBV7-3; d_call: TRBD1; clone_size: NA; j_call: TRBJ1-2; cdr3_nt: TGTGCCAGCAGCCCGGACAGGTCTCGCGGCTACACCTTC; cdr3_aa: CASSPDRSRGYTF
v_call: TRBV11-2; d_call: NA; clone_size: few; j_call: TRBJ1-2; cdr3_nt: TGTGCCAGCAGCTTAGAGGCTTTAAGCTATGGCTACACCTTC; cdr3_aa: CASSLEALSYGYTF
v_call: TRBV4-1; d_call: NA; clone_size: NA; j_call: TRBJ2-1; cdr3_nt: TGCGCCAGCAGCCGCGAACTAGCAGGGGGTGAGCAGTTCTTC; cdr3_aa: CASSRELAGGEQFF
v_call: TRBV28; d_call: NA; clone_size: NA; j_call: TRBJ2-1; cdr3_nt: TGTGCCAGCAAAACGTCGGGAACAGCCTTCTCCTACAATGAGCAGTTCTTC; cdr3_aa: CASKTSGTAFSYNEQFF